The T cell receptor (beta chain) described here comes from a study of blood T cell repertoires in COVID-19. Turning to the study itself: The study drew acute and convalescent COVID-19 samples from the United States, Italy and Spain. From T cells, B-cell-depleted T cells, or PBMCs came the material, which was cDNA or gDNA.

Clones were sequenced by immunoSEQ multiplex PCR, and TCRdb holds only the in-frame ones, with some missing. The sample includes a few hundred thousand clones, roughly 90% of them seen just once. In germline, CDR1 is ENHRY, CDR2 SYGVKD. The CDR3 totals 18 residues. V was shortened by 10 bases and J by 0 bases, with 25 bases between the two germline ends. This clone has a handful of counts. The receptor comes from a man younger than 35 with active or convalescent COVID-19. The chain employs TRBV10-3 and TRBJ1-3, with D tentatively TRBD1 (6 bases). The sequencing input was peripheral blood. This chain's CDR3 is CATETTSGTPYSGNTIYF. The CDR3 region has the DNA TGTGCCACCGAAACTACGTCCGGGACACCTTACTCTGGAAACACCATATATTTT.